The entry below describes one T cell receptor (beta chain). Its specificity is not known. Oncomine TCR Beta short-read sequencing was applied to DNA from cultured CD4+ T cells. TCRdb ran MiXCR on the PCR reads and lists one entry per CDR3 protein. The data hold about 16,000 distinct CDR3 sequences, with nearly 55% observed a single time. Treatment reported: roughly 11-day PBMC culture with coronavirus spike peptide pools or control peptides (ViraFEST assay). The data were taken from a study of vaccination and CD4 T cells after COVID-19. For the study at large: Testing by nasal swab PCR showed convalescent patients to be SARS-CoV-2 positive; about nine were mild and one was severe. As control conditions, cultures were given either a CEFX pool serving as positive control, an HIV-1 Nef pool, or no peptide at all. There were six male and four female convalescents, and two of them were Hispanic.

The J segment lost 0 bases and the V segment lost 6 bases, leaving 2 bases of the junction unmatched. CDR3 length: 13 residues. CDR1 and CDR2 (germline): SNHLY, FYNNEI. Study-level points and caveats: Spike mono-reactivity was found in 304 of the 307 vaccine-specific clones identified in convalescent patients.

The sequence came from a human donor who had recovered from COVID-19. Material: CD4+ T cells from blood, cultured in vitro, obtained before SARS-CoV-2 vaccination. The chain has TRBV2 and TRBJ2-7; 7 bases are shared with TRBD1. In DNA, the CDR3 is TGTGCCAGCAGCCGACAGGGCTCCTACGAGCAGTACTTC. Amino acids: CASSRQGSYEQYF.